This TCR beta chain is from a study of tumor T cells in aggressive B-cell lymphoma. This CDR3 is 15 amino acids long. Deletions cut 2 bases from V and 7 bases from J, with 15 bases between. In germline, CDR1 is MNHEY, CDR2 SVGAGI. Only in-frame clones appear in the TCRdb table, and some are missing; sequencing was by immunoSEQ multiplex PCR. The sample lists roughly 1,800 clones, roughly 92% occurring once. Specimen: tumor tissue. This chain links TRBV6-5 with TRBJ2-1; possibly TRBD2 for D (6 bases). The clonotype comes from an adult with diffuse large B cell lymphoma. Some clones in this sample may be carry-over from other donors' samples. The CDR3 coding sequence is TGTGCCAGCAGTTACCGGCGGGACTGGGGGAATGAGCAGTTCTTC. The encoded protein is CASSYRRDWGNEQFF.